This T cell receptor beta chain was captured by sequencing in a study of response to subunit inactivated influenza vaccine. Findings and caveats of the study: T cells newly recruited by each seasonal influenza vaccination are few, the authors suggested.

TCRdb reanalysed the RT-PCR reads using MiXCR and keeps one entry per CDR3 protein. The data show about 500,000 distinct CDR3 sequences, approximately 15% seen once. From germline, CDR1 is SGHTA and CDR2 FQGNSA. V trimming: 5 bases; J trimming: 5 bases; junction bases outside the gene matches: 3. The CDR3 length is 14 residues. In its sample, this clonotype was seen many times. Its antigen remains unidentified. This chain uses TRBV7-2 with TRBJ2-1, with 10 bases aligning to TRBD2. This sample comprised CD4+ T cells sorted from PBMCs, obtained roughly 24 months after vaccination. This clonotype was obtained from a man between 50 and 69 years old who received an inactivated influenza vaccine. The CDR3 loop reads CASSRTSGNNEQFF. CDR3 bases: TGTGCCAGCAGCCGGACTAGCGGAAACAATGAGCAGTTCTTC.